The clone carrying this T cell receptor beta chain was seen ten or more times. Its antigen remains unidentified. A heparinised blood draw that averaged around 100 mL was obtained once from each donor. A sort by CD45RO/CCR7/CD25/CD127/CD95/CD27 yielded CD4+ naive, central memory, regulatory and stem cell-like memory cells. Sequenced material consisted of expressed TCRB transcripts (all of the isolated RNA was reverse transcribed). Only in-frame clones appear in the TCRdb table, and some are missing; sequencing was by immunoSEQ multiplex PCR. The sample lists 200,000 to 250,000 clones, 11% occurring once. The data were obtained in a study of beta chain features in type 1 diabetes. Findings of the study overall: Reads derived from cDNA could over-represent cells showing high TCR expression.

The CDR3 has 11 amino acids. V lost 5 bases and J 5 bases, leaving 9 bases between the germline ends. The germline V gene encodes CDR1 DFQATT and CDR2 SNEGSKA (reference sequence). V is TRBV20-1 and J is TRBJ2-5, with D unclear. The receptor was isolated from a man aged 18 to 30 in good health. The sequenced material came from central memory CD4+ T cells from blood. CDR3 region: CSASHSETQYF. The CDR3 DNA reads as TGCAGTGCTTCTCATTCGGAGACCCAGTACTTC.